A single sample gave rise to the 4 T cell receptor beta chains below, sequenced in a study of vaccination and CD4 T cells after COVID-19. Sequencing of cultured CD4+ T cell DNA used the Oncomine TCR Beta short-read assay. Cultured CD4+ T cells were the source of extracted genomic DNA. TCRdb used MiXCR to reprocess the PCR reads, holding one entry per CDR3 protein. The sample comprises about 10,000 distinct CDR3 sequences, about 30% of which are singletons, and 10% to 15% rests with the top ten. No antigen is known for these receptors. Treatment here: roughly ten-day PBMC culture with coronavirus spike peptide pools or control peptides (ViraFEST assay). Pre-COVID-19 pandemic sampling (2011-2018) yielded the unexposed donor's CD4+ T cells. Input material: CD4+ T cells from blood, cultured in vitro. The receptors were gathered from a human donor in good health.

The chain uses TRBV7-6 and TRBJ2-7; 8 bases map to TRBD2. The J segment lost 2 bases and the V segment lost 5 bases, leaving 14 bases of the junction unmatched. Germline loops: CDR1 SGHVS, CDR2 FNYEAQ. The CDR3 extends over 17 amino acids. The CDR3 region is CASSPALRGRPPYEQYF. Here the CDR3 DNA reads TGTGCCAGCAGCCCTGCCCTTCGCGGGAGGCCCCCCTACGAGCAGTACTTC.

About this clonotype itself: Its ends do not fully match the called genes, so a read error is possible. The CDR3 here is CTSSEGLIQPQHF. DNA of the CDR3: TGTACCAGCAGTGAAGGCCTTATCCAGCCCCAGCATTTT. The chain employs TRBV6-1 and TRBJ1-5; D call uncertain. CDR1 is MNHNS, CDR2 SASEGT, per germline. The CDR3 length is 13 residues.

This clonotype was counted only a few times. The chain couples TRBV20-1 to TRBJ2-7; 7 positions agree with TRBD2. The CDR3 extends over 13 amino acids. The germline CDR1 and CDR2 sequences are DFQATT and SNEGSKA (reference sequence). The V gene end was trimmed by 6 bases and the J gene end by 3 bases; junction bases not matched to a gene: 8. The CDR3 DNA is TGCAGTGCCGCCTCGCCTAGCGGCTACGAGCAGTACTTC. Translated, it gives CSAASPSGYEQYF.

This clonotype was observed a handful of times. The V and J genes are TRBV7-8 and TRBJ1-2; D unclear. Germline CDR1 and CDR2: SGHVS and FQNEAQ. V shed 2 bases and J shed 3 bases, with 4 bases lying between them. The CDR3 covers 12 residues. This CDR3 reads CASSLRDYGYTF. CDR3 DNA: TGTGCCAGCAGCTTAAGGGACTATGGCTACACCTTC.